These T cell receptor beta chains were read from a single sample in a study of T cells in Graves' hyperthyroidism and ophthalmopathy. MiXCR was run by TCRdb on the multiplex PCR reads, yielding one entry per CDR3 protein. Counted here are 550,000 to 800,000 distinct CDR3 sequences, 15% to 20% occurring once; the ten biggest clones make up roughly a sixth. The sequencing sample was made of blood. The receptors were gathered from a man aged 50 or older with Graves' hyperthyroidism. CDR3s include the opening cysteine and the closing phenylalanine or tryptophan. A D gene is named only where the DNA matches it firmly. Clone sizes are given selectively: once, few, many, or a class where the clone is expanded.

j_call d_call clone_size cdr3_length v_call cdr3_nt cdr3_aa
TRBJ2-3 TRBD2 many 15 TRBV7-2 TGTGCCAGCAGCCGGACTAGCGGGACCCCAGATACGCAGTATTTT CASSRTSGTPDTQYF
TRBJ1-2 - - 15 TRBV5-4 TGTGCCAGCAGCCCCTCACCAGGGCCAAACTATGGCTACACCTTC CASSPSPGPNYGYTF
TRBJ2-3 - few 14 TRBV20-1 TGCAGTGCTAGCTTTCTAGGACGCACAGATACGCAGTATTTT CSASFLGRTDTQYF
TRBJ2-1 TRBD2 few 19 TRBV9 TGTGCCAGCAGCGTAGCTTGGACTAGCGGAACGAGCTCCTACAATGAGCAGTTCTTC CASSVAWTSGTSSYNEQFF
TRBJ2-3 - few 14 TRBV30 TGTGCCTGGAGGGAGGGCGGGAGCACAGATACGCAGTATTTT CAWREGGSTDTQYF
TRBJ1-2 - few 13 TRBV6-6 TGTGCCAGCAGTTACAGCCAGTTCTATGGCTACACCTTC CASSYSQFYGYTF
TRBJ2-1 TRBD2 many 15 TRBV29-1 TGCAGCGTTGGGATGGGGCTAGCGGTAAGGGATGAGCAGTTCTTC CSVGMGLAVRDEQFF
TRBJ2-1 - - 14 TRBV2 TGTGCCAGCAGTGTATCTGAGGCAGGGGAAAAACTGTTCTTC CASSVSEAGEKLFF
TRBJ2-7 - - 15 TRBV5-1 TGCGCCAGCAGCTCAACCGGGACCAACTCCTACGAGCAGTACTTC CASSSTGTNSYEQYF
TRBJ2-5 - many 13 TRBV6-1 TGTGCCAGCAGCAAGGACGGGCAAGAGACCCAGTACTTC CASSKDGQETQYF
TRBJ2-3 TRBD2 - 16 TRBV20-1 TGCAGTGCAACCGAACTAGCGGGGCTTAGCACAGATACGCAGTATTTT CSATELAGLSTDTQYF
TRBJ2-7 - many 13 TRBV15 TGTGCCACCGCTACGGACGGATCCTACGAGCAGTACTTC CATATDGSYEQYF
TRBJ2-7 - - 14 TRBV20-1 TGCAGTGCTAGAGGGGGGGACAGAGCCTACGAGCAGTACTTC CSARGGDRAYEQYF
TRBJ2-1 TRBD2 - 17 TRBV9 TGTGCCAGCAGCCCGCGTATGGCGGGAGGAGCCTACAATGAGCAGTTCTTC CASSPRMAGGAYNEQFF
TRBJ1-1 - few 14 TRBV29-1 TGCAGCGTAGCATCCGGGACATTCGGTACTGAAGCTTTCTTT CSVASGTFGTEAFF
TRBJ2-7 - - 14 TRBV6-5 TGTGCCAGCAGTTACAGGCGGCCCGAGGACGAGCAGTACTTC CASSYRRPEDEQYF
TRBJ2-4 - - 15 TRBV9 TGTGCCAGCAGCGTAGGGGAGGTAGCCAAAAACATTCAGTACTTC CASSVGEVAKNIQYF
TRBJ1-5 - - 15 TRBV7-2 TGTGCCAGCAGCACCAGGCAAGGGTCGGATCAGCCCCAGCATTTT CASSTRQGSDQPQHF
TRBJ2-1 TRBD2 many 19 TRBV24-1 TGTGCCACCAGTGATTTGGGAACTAGCGGGAGGGCCGTTCTAGGTGAGCAGTTCTTC CATSDLGTSGRAVLGEQFF
TRBJ2-1 - - 15 TRBV18 TGTGCCAGCTCACCGACAGCGGAAGGGTACAATGAGCAGTTCTTC CASSPTAEGYNEQFF
TRBJ2-2 TRBD1 many 14 TRBV7-9 TGTGCCACCCCGGGACAGGGGAACACCGGGGAGCTGTTTTTT CATPGQGNTGELFF
TRBJ2-5 TRBD2 many 14 TRBV20-1 TGCAGTGCTCAGACTAGCGGGGGACAAGAGACCCAGTACTTC CSAQTSGGQETQYF
TRBJ2-7 - many 15 TRBV13 TGTGCCAGCAGCTCGAATGGAATACGCTCCTACGAGCAGTACTTC CASSSNGIRSYEQYF
TRBJ2-5 - - 14 TRBV2 TGTGCCACCCAGAAAGGAGCCTCTCTGGAGACCCAGTACTTC CATQKGASLETQYF
TRBJ1-5 TRBD1 few 17 TRBV4-1 TGCGCCAGCAGCCAAGAAGCAAGGCAGGGGGGCAATCAGCCCCAGCATTTT CASSQEARQGGNQPQHF
TRBJ2-3 TRBD2 - 17 TRBV18 TGTGCCAGCTCACCAAGAATTGCGCGGGAGGTCACAGATACGCAGTATTTT CASSPRIAREVTDTQYF
TRBJ1-1 TRBD1 - 15 TRBV7-2 TGTGCCAGCAGCCCGAGGGGGACAGGGGCCACTGAAGCTTTCTTT CASSPRGTGATEAFF
TRBJ2-5 - many 15 TRBV6-6 TGTGCCAGCAGTTACTCTGGGGGACTGCAAGAGACCCAGTACTTC CASSYSGGLQETQYF
TRBJ2-1 TRBD2 - 14 TRBV28 TGTGCCAGCATTCGAGCGGGAGGACACAATGAGCAGTTCTTC CASIRAGGHNEQFF
TRBJ2-1 TRBD1 few 15 TRBV6-1 TGTGCCAGCAGAGGGGACAGAAAGAACTACAATGAGCAGTTCTTC CASRGDRKNYNEQFF
TRBJ2-1 TRBD1 - 15 TRBV9 TGTGCCAGCAGCCCCCAACCGGGACAGGGCCATGAGCAGTTCTTC CASSPQPGQGHEQFF
TRBJ2-2 TRBD2 - 19 TRBV5-1 TGCGCCAGCAGCTTGGATGCTAGCGGGAGTAATGGGAACACCGGGGAGCTGTTTTTT CASSLDASGSNGNTGELFF
TRBJ2-1 TRBD2 - 18 TRBV28 TGTGCCAGCACCAATGGGCTAGCGGGGCCCCCCTCCTACAATGAGCAGTTCTTC CASTNGLAGPPSYNEQFF
TRBJ2-2 - few 14 TRBV7-2 TGTGCCAGCAGCTTGTCAAGAGATGTCCGGGAGCTGTTTTTT CASSLSRDVRELFF
TRBJ2-1 TRBD2 many 14 TRBV28 TGTGCCACCACAATCGGGCTAGCGGACAATGAGCAGTTCTTC CATTIGLADNEQFF
TRBJ1-2 TRBD1 many 14 TRBV20-1 TGCAGTGCTAGTCCCGGGACAGCAAACTATGGCTACACCTTC CSASPGTANYGYTF
TRBJ2-7 - many 13 TRBV27 TGTGCCAGCGGGGGACTTGGGCCCTACGAGCAGTACTTC CASGGLGPYEQYF
TRBJ1-5 - many 13 TRBV2 TGTGCCAGCGGGAAAGATAGCAATCAGCCCCAGCATTTT CASGKDSNQPQHF
TRBJ2-2 - many 13 TRBV2 TGTGCCAGCAGCAAACAGAGCACCGGGGAGCTGTTTTTT CASSKQSTGELFF
TRBJ2-3 - few 15 TRBV6-2/TRBV6-3 TGTGCCAGCAGTTACTCGAGCCGGGACACAGATACGCAGTATTTT CASSYSSRDTDTQYF
TRBJ2-1 TRBD1 - 15 TRBV6-4 TGTGCCAGCAGTTGGGGACAGGGGGCGGTCAATGAGCAGTTCTTC CASSWGQGAVNEQFF
TRBJ1-1 - few 16 TRBV5-5 TGTGCCAGCAGCGCCCTAGACGGCCGAAAGAACACTGAAGCTTTCTTT CASSALDGRKNTEAFF